This entry features one T cell receptor beta chain sequence. Original analysis: Quantification of nucleated cells was approximated via reference gene primer amplification. Clones were sequenced by immunoSEQ multiplex PCR, and TCRdb holds only the in-frame ones, with some missing. The V and J calls and clone size come from that table; D and trimming were worked out from the DNA. The sample contains some 150,000 clones, approximately 86% of which appear only once. The data are from a study of blood T cell repertoires in COVID-19. Across the study: There were acute and convalescent COVID-19 samples, and they came from the United States, Italy and Spain. PBMCs, B-cell-depleted T cells, or T cells were the source of the cDNA or gDNA that made up the material.

Germline CDR1 reads MDHEN; CDR2 reads SYDVKM. This CDR3 has 16 amino acids. J was trimmed by 5 bases and V by 6 bases; bases with no gene match: 13. V and J are TRBV28 and TRBJ2-1, with 7 positions matching TRBD1. The TCR was taken from a middle-aged woman with active or convalescent COVID-19. The sequencing input was peripheral blood. CDR3 sequence reads: CASRTDRALLNNEQFF. The CDR3, as DNA: TGTGCCAGCAGAACCGACAGGGCCCTTCTAAACAATGAGCAGTTCTTC.